Each of the 25 T cell receptor beta chains below was sequenced from the same sample in a study of cytomegalovirus exposure and HLA in healthy donors. 13 Jbeta primers and 60 Vbeta primers were used for the PCR. Here immunoSEQ multiplex PCR was the method, and the copy in TCRdb shows in-frame clones only, minus some. The table shows 150,000 to 200,000 clones, with roughly 85% occurring only once. The sequencing sample was made of PBMCs. The source of these receptors is a man aged 45 to 65 in good health and CMV-seropositive.

This chain links TRBV7-9 with TRBJ2-2, with D maybe TRBD1 (6 bases). The CDR3 sequence is 16 residues long. Trimming took 8 bases from V and 4 from J, leaving 20 bases between them. The germline CDR1 and CDR2 sequences are SEHNR and FQNEAQ (reference sequence). The CDR3 region has the DNA TGTGCCAGCGGACAGCCTGCCGGCCAGGTCACCGGGGAGCTGTTTTTT. This gives the protein CASGQPAGQVTGELFF.

This clone was seen only a few times. This chain links TRBV18 with TRBJ1-4; 8 positions agree with TRBD1. This CDR3 contains 17 residues. CDR1 and CDR2 from the germline V gene are KGHSH and LQKENI. With 6 bases clipped from V and 5 bases from J, the junction kept 14 bases outside the gene matches. The CDR3 sequence is CASSHRGALQPNEKLFF. In nucleotides, the CDR3 is TGTGCCAGCTCCCACAGGGGGGCCCTCCAACCGAATGAAAAACTGTTTTTT.

The gene calls are TRBV6-5 and TRBJ2-7; a possible D gene is TRBD1 (5 bases). Germline V gene sequence: CDR1 MNHEY, CDR2 SVGAGI. The CDR3 runs 13 residues. The V end lost 7 bases, the J end lost 3 bases, and 13 bases lay between the germline ends. The CDR3 coding sequence is TGTGCCAGCACCGCCAGGGATGACTACGAGCAGTACTTC. Translation gives CASTARDDYEQYF.

The gene calls are TRBV5-4 and TRBJ1-2; the match to TRBD1 covers 7 bases. The germline V gene encodes CDR1 SGHNT and CDR2 YYREEE (reference sequence). V was clipped by 4 bases and J by 4 bases; unmatched bases: 10. This CDR3 spans 15 amino acids. The chain's CDR3 is CASSNGQDLRYGYTF. The CDR3 nucleotides are TGTGCCAGCAGCAACGGACAGGACTTACGCTATGGCTACACCTTC.

This chain joins TRBV9 and TRBJ1-2; TRBD1 agrees at 7 bases. Trimming at V came to 3 bases and at J to 8 bases, leaving 10 bases not matched to a gene. The CDR3 sequence is 14 residues long. The germline V gene has CDR1 SGDLS and CDR2 YYNGEE. DNA for the CDR3: TGTGCCAGCAGCGGAATCCGGGACAGCAGAGGCTACACCTTC. Translated, it gives CASSGIRDSRGYTF.

V is TRBV6-5 and J is TRBJ2-5, with D perhaps matching TRBD2 (6 bases). CDR3 length: 15 amino acids. CDR1 and CDR2 (germline): MNHEY, SVGAGI. V was clipped by 8 bases and J by 2 bases, with 18 bases between them. The CDR3 sequence is CASWSAGTAQETQYF. CDR3 nucleotides: TGTGCCAGCTGGAGTGCGGGGACGGCGCAAGAGACCCAGTACTTC.

V is TRBV6-1 and J is TRBJ1-2, with TRBD1 matching 8 bases. The V gene end was trimmed by 2 bases and the J gene end by 5 bases; junction bases not matched to a gene: 4. This CDR3 is 14 amino acids long. Germline CDR1 MNHNS, CDR2 SASEGT. CDR3 region: CASSETTGGYGYTF. CDR3 nucleotide sequence: TGTGCCAGCAGTGAAACTACAGGGGGGTATGGCTACACCTTC.

This clone has a handful of counts. The chain combines TRBV5-5 with TRBJ2-3; D is perhaps TRBD1 (6 bases). Germline lookup yields CDR1 SGHKS and CDR2 YYEKEE (reference sequence). Trimming removed 1 base from V and 6 bases from J, with 18 bases in between. The CDR3 has 16 residues. CDR3 sequence (DNA): TGTGCCAGCAGCTTGACTATCAGGGGAGACGGGGATACGCAGTATTTT. It yields the protein CASSLTIRGDGDTQYF.

The chain joins TRBV18 to TRBJ1-2; tentative D call: TRBD1 (6 bases). CDR3 length: 14 residues. Trimming left V 3 bases short and J 4 bases short, with 12 bases between. Germline values: CDR1 KGHSH, CDR2 LQKENI. CDR3 DNA sequence: TGTGCCAGCTCACCCCGAGACAGGCTCTATGGCTACACCTTC. This gives the protein CASSPRDRLYGYTF.

This clone has only a few counts. The V and J genes are TRBV11-2 and TRBJ2-1, with D unresolved. Germline loops: CDR1 SGHAT, CDR2 FQNNGV. Deletions cut 5 bases from V and 4 bases from J, with 6 bases between. The CDR3 is made up of 12 amino acids. The CDR3 DNA is TGTGCCAGCAGCAACCAGTACAATGAGCAGTTCTTC. It encodes CASSNQYNEQFF.

This clone was observed a few times. The chain uses TRBV19 and TRBJ2-7; TRBD2 is a possible D gene (6 bases). This CDR3 has 13 residues. Trimming left V 6 bases short and J 0 bases short, with 9 bases between. Per the germline V gene, CDR1 is LNHDA and CDR2 is SQIVND (reference sequence). DNA of the CDR3: TGTGCCAGTAGCCGGGGGAGCTCCTACGAGCAGTACTTC. Residues: CASSRGSSYEQYF.

This chain links TRBV5-5 with TRBJ2-1; D not certain. Germline V gives CDR1 SGHKS, CDR2 YYEKEE (reference sequence). V lost 2 bases, J lost 5 bases, and 5 bases lay in between. The CDR3 loop spans 12 amino acids. The CDR3 region has the DNA TGTGCCAGCAGCTTCTTTGACAATGAGCAGTTCTTC. This translates into CASSFFDNEQFF.

This clone was detected only once. This chain connects TRBV7-6 to TRBJ1-4; D perhaps matches TRBD1 (5 bases). The CDR3 is 14 residues long. Looked up from germline, CDR1 is SGHVS and CDR2 is FNYEAQ. V was trimmed by 4 bases and J by 1 base, leaving 7 bases between them. The CDR3 DNA sequence: TGTGCCAGCAGCTCCACAGGAACTAATGAAAAACTGTTTTTT. Its translation: CASSSTGTNEKLFF.

The chain recombines TRBV5-8 with TRBJ2-2; 8 nucleotides match TRBD1. The V and J ends lost 4 bases and 6 bases, in that order; junction bases with no gene match: 8. CDR3 length: 15 residues. The V gene's germline CDR1 is SGHTS and CDR2 YDEGEE. The CDR3 region is CASSLRDRTAGELFF. CDR3 DNA: TGTGCCAGCAGCCTCCGGGACAGGACGGCCGGGGAGCTGTTTTTT. Full variable domain (remainder filled in from reference TRBV5-8 and TRBJ2-2): EAGVTQSPTHLIKTRGQQATLRCSPISGHTSVYWYQQALGLGLQFLLWYDEGEERNRGNFPPRFSGRQFPNYSSELNVNALELEDSALYLCASSLRDRTAGELFFGEGSRLTVL.

The chain recombines TRBV5-1 with TRBJ1-1; 9 bases align to TRBD1. V was clipped by 3 bases and J by 3 bases; unmatched bases: 15. The CDR3 totals 18 residues. Germline assignment: CDR1 SGHRS and CDR2 YFSETQ. This CDR3 reads CASSSGAFMDRGDTEAFF. The CDR3 nucleotides are TGCGCCAGCAGCTCGGGGGCCTTTATGGACAGGGGTGACACTGAAGCTTTCTTT.

The chain uses TRBV28 and TRBJ2-3; D is undetermined. The V end lost 6 bases, the J end lost 0 bases, and 13 bases lay between the germline ends. The germline CDR1 and CDR2 sequences are MDHEN and SYDVKM. The CDR3 is 15 residues long. CDR3 sequence reads: CASSSPITSTDTQYF. The CDR3 coding sequence is TGTGCCAGCAGCTCCCCTATAACTAGCACAGATACGCAGTATTTT.

This clone was counted between two and nine times. The chain recombines TRBV5-1 with TRBJ1-2, with 7 positions matching TRBD1. Trimming removed 4 bases from V and 0 bases from J; junction bases left unmatched: 15. Germline V lookup: CDR1 SGHRS, CDR2 YFSETQ. This CDR3 has 18 residues. The DNA for the CDR3 is TGCGCCAGCAGCCCACAGGGGATAACAGGCTTGGCTAACTATGGCTACACCTTC. Its protein product is CASSPQGITGLANYGYTF.

The chain uses TRBV28 and TRBJ1-5, with 7 bases matching TRBD1. With V trimmed by 5 bases and J by 1 base, 5 bases remained unmatched. Germline CDR1 reads MDHEN; CDR2 reads SYDVKM. The CDR3 length is 15 residues. The CDR3 here is CASSQQGRSNQPQHF. The CDR3 DNA reads TGTGCCAGCAGTCAACAGGGGCGAAGCAATCAGCCCCAGCATTTT.

V gene TRBV13 combines with J gene TRBJ2-1; TRBD2 agrees at 11 bases. J lost 2 bases, V lost 5 bases, and 8 bases had no gene match. The CDR3 covers 17 residues. Germline CDR1 and CDR2: PRHDT and FYEKMQ (reference sequence). The CDR3 coding sequence is TGTGCCAGCAGCCTCTCCGGGACTAGCGGTACCTACAATGAGCAGTTCTTC. Its protein is CASSLSGTSGTYNEQFF.

The chain couples TRBV27 to TRBJ1-5, with D unclear. The CDR3 sequence is 13 residues long. CDR1 MNHEY and CDR2 SMNVEV come from the germline V gene (reference sequence). V dropped 6 bases and J dropped 3 bases, with 9 bases sitting between them. CDR3 coding DNA: TGTGCCAGCAGCCCTAGTGTCAATCAGCCCCAGCATTTT. Residues: CASSPSVNQPQHF.

V is TRBV2 and J is TRBJ1-5, with D tentatively TRBD1 (6 bases). The germline CDR1 and CDR2 sequences are SNHLY and FYNNEI. CDR3 length: 17 residues. Trimming took 7 bases from V and 0 from J, leaving 19 bases between them. CDR3 nucleotide sequence: TGTGCCAGCAATGGACCTCGTGGGGGCACTAGCAATCAGCCCCAGCATTTT. This translates into CASNGPRGGTSNQPQHF.

V and J are TRBV28 and TRBJ2-4, with TRBD1 as a possible D gene (7 bases). CDR1 and CDR2 from the germline V gene are MDHEN and SYDVKM. The CDR3 contains 15 residues. The V end was cut by 5 bases, the J end by 8 bases, with 19 bases between. The CDR3 nucleotides read TGTGCCAGCAGTCATGACAGGGCGGGGAATTACATTCAGTACTTC. Residues: CASSHDRAGNYIQYF.

The chain is built from TRBV5-5 and TRBJ2-3, with 7 bases aligning to TRBD2. Germline-derived CDR1 and CDR2 are SGHKS and YYEKEE (reference sequence). V gave up 3 bases and J gave up 11 bases; unmatched junction bases: 6. CDR3 length: 12 residues. The CDR3 reads CASSWGDYEQYF. Here the CDR3 DNA reads TGTGCCAGCAGCTGGGGGGACTACGAGCAGTATTTT.

On this clone itself: Compared with germline, one end of the junction differs, possibly owing to a read error. The rearrangement uses TRBV7-9 and TRBJ2-2; D gene unclear. This CDR3 comprises 13 residues. In germline, CDR1 is SEHNR, CDR2 FQNEAQ (reference sequence). The CDR3 DNA reads TGTTCCAGCAGCCCTTCGTTGACCGGGGAGCTGTTTTTT. It codes for CSSSPSLTGELFF.

The chain recombines TRBV13 with TRBJ1-1; weak D call: TRBD1 (5 bases). This CDR3 region has 14 residues. Germline CDR1 reads PRHDT; CDR2 reads FYEKMQ (reference sequence). The V end lost 5 bases, the J end lost 3 bases, and 13 bases lay between the germline ends. CDR3 DNA sequence: TGTGCCAGCAGCCTCGGGGGTTATGACACTGAAGCTTTCTTT. Translated, it gives CASSLGGYDTEAFF. Full variable domain (missing parts from reference TRBV13 and TRBJ1-1): AAGVIQSPRHLIKEKRETATLKCYPIPRHDTVYWYQQGPGQDPQFLISFYEKMQSDKGSIPDRFSAQQFSDYHSELNMSSLELGDSALYFCASSLGGYDTEAFFGQGTRLTVV.